This T cell receptor (beta chain) was retrieved from a study of blood T cells in healthy people across ages. Notes on this clonotype: The antigen is unknown. One junction end disagrees with the germline gene, perhaps due to a read error.

Germline-derived CDR1 and CDR2 are SGHRS and YFSETQ. The CDR3 loop spans 14 amino acids. Using a J-beta primer mix together with a sample-barcoded 5' primer, a second PCR was run for roughly 6 to 11 cycles. TCRdb reprocessed the 5' RACE reads with MiXCR, giving one entry per CDR3 protein. Here the sample spans hundreds of thousands of distinct CDR3 sequences, less than 35% being singletons. Isolation of PBMCs gave at least 7 million cells per sample. Points from the study as a whole: The unsorted PBMCs prevented any conclusive comparison of naive versus antigen-experienced cells. The study found more naive CD4+ cells and higher diversity in long-lived than aged donors.

The receptor was derived from a woman of 80 years or more in good health. The gene calls are TRBV5-1 and TRBJ1-2, with D hard to call. Sequenced sample: blood. The CDR3 DNA reads TGCGCCAGCAGCCCAGGAGAGGGTTCAAGTGGCTGCACCTTC. Translated, it gives CASSPGEGSSGCTF.